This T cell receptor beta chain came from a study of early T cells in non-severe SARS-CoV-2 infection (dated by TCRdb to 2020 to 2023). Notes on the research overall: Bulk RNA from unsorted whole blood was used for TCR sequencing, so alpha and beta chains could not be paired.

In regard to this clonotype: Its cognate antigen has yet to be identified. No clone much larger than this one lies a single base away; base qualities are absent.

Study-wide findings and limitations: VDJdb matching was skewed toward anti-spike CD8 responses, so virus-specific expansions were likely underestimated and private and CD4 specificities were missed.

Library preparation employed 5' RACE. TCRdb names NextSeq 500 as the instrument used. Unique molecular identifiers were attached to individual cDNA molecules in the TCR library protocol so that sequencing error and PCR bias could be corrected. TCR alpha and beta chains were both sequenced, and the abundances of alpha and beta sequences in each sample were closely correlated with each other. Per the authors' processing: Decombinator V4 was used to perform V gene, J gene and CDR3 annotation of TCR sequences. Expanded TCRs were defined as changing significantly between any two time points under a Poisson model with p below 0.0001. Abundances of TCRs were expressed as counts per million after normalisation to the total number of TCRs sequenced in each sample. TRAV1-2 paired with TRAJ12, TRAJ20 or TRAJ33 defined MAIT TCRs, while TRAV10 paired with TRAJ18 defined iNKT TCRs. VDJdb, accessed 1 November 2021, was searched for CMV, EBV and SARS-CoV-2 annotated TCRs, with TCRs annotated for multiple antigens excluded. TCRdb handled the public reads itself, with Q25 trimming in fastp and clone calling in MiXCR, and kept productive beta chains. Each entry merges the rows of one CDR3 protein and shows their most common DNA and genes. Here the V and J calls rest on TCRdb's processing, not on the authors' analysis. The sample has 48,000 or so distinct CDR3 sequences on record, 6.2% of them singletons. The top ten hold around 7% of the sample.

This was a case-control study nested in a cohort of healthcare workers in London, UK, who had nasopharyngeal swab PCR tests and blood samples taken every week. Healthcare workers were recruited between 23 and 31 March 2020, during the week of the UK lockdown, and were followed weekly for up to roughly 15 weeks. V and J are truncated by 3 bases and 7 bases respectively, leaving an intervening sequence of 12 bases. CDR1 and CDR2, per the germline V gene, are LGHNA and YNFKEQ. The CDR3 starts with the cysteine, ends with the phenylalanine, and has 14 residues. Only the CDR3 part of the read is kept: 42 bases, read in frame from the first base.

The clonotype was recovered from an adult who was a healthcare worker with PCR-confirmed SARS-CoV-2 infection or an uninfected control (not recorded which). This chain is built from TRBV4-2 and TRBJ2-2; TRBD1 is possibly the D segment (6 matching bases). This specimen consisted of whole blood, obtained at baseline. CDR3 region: CASSQDTGFGELFF. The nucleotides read TGTGCCAGCAGCCAGGATACAGGGTTCGGGGAGCTGTTTTTT.